Reported below is one TCR beta chain. Generated by immunoSEQ multiplex PCR, the TCRdb table keeps only in-frame clones and is missing some. The data show about 310,000 clones, 90% seen once. This record comes from a study of blood T cell repertoires in COVID-19. Germline loops: CDR1 KGHDR, CDR2 SFDVKD. This CDR3 region has 16 residues. J gave up 3 bases and V 3 bases, and 6 bases lay outside the gene matches. This receptor was identified in a woman in her forties with COVID-19, enrolled during active disease. The J gene is TRBJ2-3, the V gene TRBV24-1; 9 positions match TRBD1. The source material was peripheral blood. CDR3 region: CATSDRQGVETDTQYF. DNA of the CDR3: TGTGCCACCAGTGATCGACAGGGGGTCGAAACAGATACGCAGTATTTT.